This T cell receptor beta chain stems from a study of T cell responses to AZD1222 COVID-19 vaccine. Study-wide results and caveats: Repertoire sampling was restricted to post-peak T cell response timepoints.

The CDR3 extends over 13 amino acids. Per germline, CDR1 MNHEY and CDR2 SVGAGI. V was trimmed by 8 bases and J by 5 bases, leaving 15 bases between them. This table comes from immunoSEQ multiplex PCR, and its TCRdb copy is limited to in-frame clones, with some not included. The data contain some 150,000 clones, 75% to 90% of them singletons. In this sample, this clone turned up a few times. As yet, its antigen is unknown. The clonotype comes from an adult in good health. The chain couples TRBV6-5 to TRBJ1-2, with a tentative D call TRBD1 (6 bases). Sequenced material: peripheral blood, taken on day 0 of AZD1222 vaccination. DNA for the CDR3: TGTGCCAGCGATGATGCAGGGGTTTATGGCTACACCTTC. It is translated as CASDDAGVYGYTF.